The next 20 T cell receptor beta chains were all read from a single sample in a study of high-grade serous ovarian cancer treatment subgroups. Tumor samples were obtained before definitive surgery or chemotherapy. Sequencing used immunoSEQ multiplex PCR; TCRdb keeps in-frame clones, though not all of them. Seen here are some 2,700 clones, over 60% observed once, and the top ten hold 13%. The specimen sequenced was tumor tissue. The source is a human donor with high-grade serous ovarian cancer.

The rearrangement links TRBV7-6 to TRBJ2-1, with 10 bases lining up with TRBD2. With V trimmed by 5 bases and J by 9 bases, 10 bases remained unmatched. Germline-derived CDR1 and CDR2 are SGHVS and FNYEAQ. This CDR3 comprises 15 residues. CDR3: CASSHQGLASPEQFF. The CDR3 DNA sequence: TGTGCCAGCAGCCACCAGGGACTAGCGTCTCCTGAGCAGTTCTTC.

The chain is built from TRBV14 and TRBJ1-2, with unresolved D. CDR3 length equals 14 residues. The V end was cut by 1 base, the J end by 2 bases, with 8 bases between. The germline V gene encodes CDR1 SGHDN and CDR2 FVKESK. CDR3 sequence (DNA): TGTGCCAGCAGCCAAGTTGCAGTCAACTATGGCTACACCTTC. Translating gives CASSQVAVNYGYTF.

V and J are TRBV7-8 and TRBJ2-1; possibly TRBD2 for D (6 bases). V lost 1 base and J 5 bases, leaving 15 bases between the germline ends. The CDR3 has 16 amino acids. Germline CDR1 SGHVS, CDR2 FQNEAQ. CDR3: CASSLVGTSIDNEQFF. The CDR3 DNA reads as TGTGCCAGCAGCTTAGTTGGCACTAGCATTGACAATGAGCAGTTCTTC.

This clone was seen just once. This chain joins TRBV7-2 and TRBJ2-1; TRBD2 aligns across 8 bases. Germline V CDR1 and CDR2: SGHTA, FQGNSA. The CDR3 covers 17 residues. The J segment lost 7 bases and the V segment lost 1 base, leaving 12 bases of the junction unmatched. This CDR3 reads CASSLENRAGVGNEQFF. The CDR3 bases are TGTGCCAGCAGCTTAGAAAATCGAGCGGGAGTAGGGAATGAGCAGTTCTTC.

J is TRBJ2-3 and V is TRBV4-3, with TRBD2 matching over 10 bases. CDR1 is LGHNA and CDR2 is YSLEER in the germline V gene. The V and J ends lost 3 bases and 2 bases, in that order; junction bases with no gene match: 11. The CDR3 loop spans 18 amino acids. The CDR3 DNA reads as TGCGCCAGCAGCCACAGACCCTGGACTAGCGGTAACACAGATACGCAGTATTTT. It codes for CASSHRPWTSGNTDTQYF.

V usage is TRBV29-1 and J usage is TRBJ2-5; D is perhaps TRBD1 or TRBD2 (6 bases each). This CDR3 region has 12 residues. Per germline, CDR1 SQVTM and CDR2 ANQGSEA. V was pared by 7 bases and J by 4 bases, with 13 bases between. The CDR3 DNA is TGCAGCGCGGATGAGGGGGGAGAGACCCAGTACTTC. Protein sequence: CSADEGGETQYF. Drawing the rest from reference TRBV29-1 and TRBJ2-5, the complete variable domain is SAVISQKPSRDICQRGTSLTIQCQVDSQVTMMFWYRQQPGQSLTLIATANQGSEATYESGFVIDKFPISRPNLTFSTLTVSNMSPEDSSIYLCSADEGGETQYFGPGTRLLVL.

This chain uses TRBV6-5 with TRBJ2-5; 11 nucleotides agree with TRBD2. Germline V gene sequence: CDR1 MNHEY, CDR2 SVGAGI. J lost 2 bases, V lost 6 bases, and 5 bases had no gene match. This CDR3 region has 15 residues. CDR3 DNA: TGTGCCAGCAGCAAGACTAGCGGGGTTCAAGAGACCCAGTACTTC. It specifies CASSKTSGVQETQYF.

V gene TRBV5-1 combines with J gene TRBJ2-7, with 7 nucleotides matching TRBD1. Trimming at V came to 0 bases and at J to 4 bases, leaving 13 bases not matched to a gene. Germline V gene sequence: CDR1 SGHRS, CDR2 YFSETQ. The CDR3 is 17 residues long. The CDR3 DNA is TGCGCCAGCAGCTTGGCCTCAGGGACAGATGCCCCTTACGAGCAGTACTTC. The encoded protein is CASSLASGTDAPYEQYF.

The rearrangement links TRBV5-1 to TRBJ1-1; TRBD1 might be the D (6 bases). This CDR3 contains 16 residues. Per the germline V gene, CDR1 is SGHRS and CDR2 is YFSETQ. V lost 0 bases and J lost 5, with 17 bases in between. CDR3 region: CASSLGGKQGRTEAFF. Written as DNA, the CDR3 is TGCGCCAGCAGCTTGGGGGGCAAACAGGGCCGAACTGAAGCTTTCTTT. Supplemented by reference TRBV5-1 and TRBJ1-1, the full variable domain reads KAGVTQTPRYLIKTRGQQVTLSCSPISGHRSVSWYQQTPGQGLQFLFEYFSETQRNKGNFPGRFSGRQFSNSRSEMNVSTLELGDSALYLCASSLGGKQGRTEAFFGQGTRLTVV.

This clone is deemed large. The rearrangement joins TRBV20-1 to TRBJ1-2; D is ambiguous. The V and J ends lost 0 bases and 4 bases respectively, with 0 bases between them. This CDR3 spans 10 amino acids. Germline V gene lookup returns CDR1 DFQATT and CDR2 SNEGSKA (reference sequence). The CDR3: CSARDYGYTF. DNA for the CDR3: TGCAGTGCTAGAGACTATGGCTACACCTTC.

Here the CDR3 DNA reads TGTGCCACCAAATGGACCCATGGAGAACAGTACTTC. As protein: CATKWTHGEQYF. V usage is TRBV6-5 and J usage is TRBJ2-7; D is unresolved. Trimming removed 10 bases at V and 10 bases at J, with 20 bases between. This CDR3 has 12 residues. Germline values: CDR1 MNHEY, CDR2 SVGAGI.

The V and J genes are TRBV28 and TRBJ2-5, with 7 bases matching TRBD1. Per the germline V gene, CDR1 is MDHEN and CDR2 is SYDVKM. V was pared by 5 bases and J by 0 bases, with 6 bases of the junction left unmatched. The length of the CDR3 is 15 residues. In DNA form, the CDR3 reads TGTGCCAGCAGTCCCCTGACAGGGAACCAAGAGACCCAGTACTTC. This translates into CASSPLTGNQETQYF.

This clone appeared once. The V and J genes are TRBV19 and TRBJ2-3; 11 bases are shared with TRBD2. Germline CDR1 and CDR2: LNHDA and SQIVND (reference sequence). V lost 3 bases, J lost 4 bases, and 6 bases stayed unmatched. The CDR3 runs to 16 residues. The CDR3 nucleotides read TGTGCCAGTAGTATTAGCCTAGCGGGAGGCGCAGATACGCAGTATTTT. Its protein is CASSISLAGGADTQYF.

The chain recombines TRBV9 with TRBJ2-2, with TRBD2 matching 7 bases. V gave up 0 bases and J gave up 3 bases; unmatched junction bases: 5. Germline V gene lookup returns CDR1 SGDLS and CDR2 YYNGEE. The CDR3 runs 16 residues. The CDR3 protein is CASSVAAGVHTGELFF. The CDR3 coding sequence is TGTGCCAGCAGCGTAGCGGCGGGAGTACACACCGGGGAGCTGTTTTTT.

The chain recombines TRBV7-9 with TRBJ1-1; possible D gene TRBD1, 5 bases. Germline V CDR1 and CDR2: SEHNR, FQNEAQ (reference sequence). Between the trimmed V and J ends, which lost 2 bases and 4 bases, there was a span of 11 bases. The CDR3 runs 14 residues. This chain's CDR3 is CASSLMGRSTEAFF. CDR3 nucleotide sequence: TGTGCCAGCAGCTTAATGGGGCGCAGCACTGAAGCTTTCTTT.

Judged by abundance, this clone is large. The chain employs TRBV20-1 and TRBJ2-1, with D tentatively TRBD2 (6 bases). V was trimmed by 7 bases and J by 15 bases, leaving 13 bases between them. The CDR3 loop spans 9 amino acids. Germline CDR1 is DFQATT and CDR2 is SNEGSKA (reference sequence). The CDR3 DNA is TGCAGTGTTCAGGGAGGAAGGTTCTTC. Translated, it gives CSVQGGRFF.

The gene calls are TRBV4-2 and TRBJ2-1; TRBD2 matches 11 bases. Trimming took 2 bases from V and 5 from J; bases not matched to a gene: 8. In germline, CDR1 is LGHNA, CDR2 YNFKEQ. The CDR3 length is 17 residues. The CDR3 bases are TGTGCCAGCAGCCAACCAGGACTAGCGGGCTTTAACAATGAGCAGTTCTTC. It codes for CASSQPGLAGFNNEQFF.

This clone has just a few counts. The chain carries TRBV4-3 and TRBJ2-3; 13 positions match TRBD2. V gave up 2 bases and J gave up 5 bases; unmatched junction bases: 7. Germline V lookup: CDR1 LGHNA, CDR2 YSLEER. The CDR3 spans 17 residues. Here the CDR3 DNA reads TGCGCCAGCAGCCAAAACGGACTAGCGGGAGACTTAGATACGCAGTATTTT. Protein: CASSQNGLAGDLDTQYF.

This clone was observed a few times. This chain connects TRBV2 to TRBJ2-7, with D unclear. Trimming shortened V by 6 bases and J by 6 bases, and 12 bases separated the two germline ends. Germline V CDR1 and CDR2: SNHLY, FYNNEI. The CDR3 runs 12 residues. CDR3 bases: TGTGCCAGCAGAGAGACCCCTCTCGAGCAGTACTTC. It translates to CASRETPLEQYF.

J is TRBJ2-2 and V is TRBV6-5, with a possible D match to TRBD1 (6 bases). The CDR3 runs 15 residues. Looked up from germline, CDR1 is MNHEY and CDR2 is SVGAGI. The V and J ends lost 5 bases and 1 base respectively, with 11 bases between them. For the CDR3, the DNA is TGTGCCAGCAGTCGGACAGCTTGGAACACCGGGGAGCTGTTTTTT. Protein: CASSRTAWNTGELFF.